Each of the 23 T cell receptor beta chains below was sequenced from the same sample in a study of persistence of HIV-infected CD4 T cells (dated by TCRdb to the early 2020s). TCRbeta repertoires were sequenced from genomic DNA with the immunoSEQ hsTCRB assay version 4 in survey mode. Sourced from immuneACCESS, this table was stored by TCRdb with only in-frame sequences that have V and J called. A share of the clones is absent; for the studies checked, an unresolved V gene accounts for under half, and the remainder has no known explanation. Present in this sample are under 50,000 clones, approximately 93% of which were seen just once. About 1.7% of the sample lies in the top ten. Their cognate antigens are unknown. The sample's treatment or condition label, in plain terms: suppressive antiretroviral therapy. As a nonspecific positive control representing the CD4+ T cell repertoire, the cells were stimulated with anti-CD3/anti-CD28 magnetic beads. Responding CD4+ T cells were sorted by upregulation of both CD40 ligand and CD69.

Sample: CD4+ T cells sorted from PBMCs after approximately 20-hour stimulation, taken from a patient who received antiretroviral therapy. In the paper's terms, the cell subset or site label means: CD40L+CD69+ CD4 T cells responding to anti-CD3/anti-CD28 beads, representing the overall repertoire. The receptors stem from an adult man with HIV who was CMV-seropositive.

The CDR3 loop reads CASSFLAGSNTGELFF. The CDR3 nucleotides read TGTGCCAGCAGCTTTCTTGCGGGGTCGAACACCGGGGAGCTGTTTTTT. The chain combines TRBV7-3 with TRBJ2-2, with D tentatively TRBD2 (6 bases). Trimming shortened V by 3 bases and J by 0 bases, and 11 bases separated the two germline ends. The CDR3 has 16 amino acids. Germline CDR1 reads SGHTA; CDR2 reads FQGTGA. Combining the CDR3 with reference TRBV7-3 and TRBJ2-2 gives the whole variable domain GAGVSQTPSNKVTEKGKYVELRCDPISGHTALYWYRQSLGQGPEFLIYFQGTGAADDSGLPNDRFFAVRPEGSVSTLKIQRTERGDSAVYLCASSFLAGSNTGELFFGEGSRLTVL.

The genes are TRBV7-2 and TRBJ2-2; TRBD1 matches 7 bases. Unmatched junction bases numbered 2, after V lost 1 base and J lost 6 bases. The CDR3 sequence is 14 residues long. CDR1 and CDR2 from the germline V gene are SGHTA and FQGNSA. In DNA, the CDR3 is TGTGCCAGCAGCTTAGACAGGGGCCCCGGGGAGCTGTTTTTT. This encodes CASSLDRGPGELFF.

The chain links TRBV5-1 to TRBJ1-3; D is undetermined. Trimming pared 0 bases from V and 0 bases from J, leaving 10 bases between. The CDR3 length is 16 residues. Germline V gives CDR1 SGHRS, CDR2 YFSETQ. The CDR3 nucleotides are TGCGCCAGCAGCTTGGCTGAAACCTTCTCTGGAAACACCATATATTTT. It translates to CASSLAETFSGNTIYF.

The J gene is TRBJ2-3, the V gene TRBV18, with D possibly TRBD1 on 6 matching bases. CDR3 length: 16 residues. Germline V gives CDR1 KGHSH, CDR2 LQKENI. Between the trimmed V and J ends, which lost 6 bases and 6 bases, there was a span of 22 bases. For the CDR3, the DNA is TGTGCCAGCTCCTCGGGAACAGGGCCCTTTTCGGATACGCAGTATTTT. Protein product: CASSSGTGPFSDTQYF.

The chain recombines TRBV6-5 with TRBJ2-7; D remains ambiguous. The V end lost 0 bases, the J end lost 0 bases, and 12 bases lay between the germline ends. The CDR3 is 16 residues long. Germline V gene lookup returns CDR1 MNHEY and CDR2 SVGAGI. CDR3 nucleotides: TGTGCCAGCAGTTACTCGATCGACACCCCCTCCTACGAGCAGTACTTC. It codes for CASSYSIDTPSYEQYF.

The rearrangement uses TRBV27 and TRBJ2-3, with D uncertain. Germline CDR1 and CDR2: MNHEY and SMNVEV (reference sequence). The germline V and J ends were trimmed by 6 bases and 4 bases, with 11 bases remaining between them. CDR3 length: 13 residues. The CDR3 DNA reads TGTGCCAGCAGCCTACGGCCCGCAGATACGCAGTATTTT. This translates into CASSLRPADTQYF.

This chain uses TRBV3-1 (or the pseudogene TRBV3-2) with TRBJ2-3; TRBD2 agrees at 15 bases. J was trimmed by 0 bases and V by 4 bases; bases with no gene match: 5. This CDR3 contains 18 residues. Germline V CDR1 and CDR2: LGHDT, YNNKEL (reference sequence). The CDR3 DNA follows: TGTGCCAGCAGCCTCGGGACTAGCGGGGGGTTTAGCACAGATACGCAGTATTTT. Protein product: CASSLGTSGGFSTDTQYF.

V usage is TRBV7-9 and J usage is TRBJ1-1; D ambiguous. This CDR3 has 14 residues. In germline, CDR1 is SEHNR, CDR2 FQNEAQ (reference sequence). The V end lost 5 bases, the J end lost 2 bases, and 12 bases lay between the germline ends. CDR3 nucleotides: TGTGCCAGCAGCCCCTCCCAAGGCAACACTGAAGCTTTCTTT. Its protein is CASSPSQGNTEAFF.

This clone was picked up a small number of times. This rearrangement joins TRBV19 to TRBJ1-5, with TRBD1 as a possible D gene (5 bases). This CDR3 is built from 15 residues. In germline, CDR1 is LNHDA, CDR2 SQIVND (reference sequence). V lost 7 bases, J lost 4 bases, and 17 bases lay in between. Written as DNA, the CDR3 is TGTGCCAGTATCGCGGGCGGGGGAGATAATCAGCCCCAGCATTTT. Residues: CASIAGGGDNQPQHF.

In nucleotides, the CDR3 is TGTGCCAGCAGCTTAACGGACCTCACCGGGGAGCTGTTTTTT. Its protein is CASSLTDLTGELFF. The chain carries TRBV7-3 and TRBJ2-2; D unresolved. The CDR3 is made up of 14 amino acids. Trimming cost V 0 bases and J 4 bases, with 6 bases left between them. Per germline, CDR1 SGHTA and CDR2 FQGTGA.

The chain links TRBV9 to TRBJ1-4; D is unclear. Looked up from germline, CDR1 is SGDLS and CDR2 is YYNGEE. The V and J ends lost 3 bases and 8 bases respectively, with 14 bases between them. The CDR3 has 14 residues. The CDR3 is CASSARRAHEKLFF. The CDR3 bases are TGTGCCAGCAGCGCCCGGAGGGCACACGAAAAACTGTTTTTT.

CDR3 in DNA: TGTGCCAGCAGCCCCCGTGGGGCAAATTCACCCCTCCACTTT. This gives the protein CASSPRGANSPLHF. V usage is TRBV7-2 and J usage is TRBJ1-6; maybe TRBD1 (5 bases). V dropped 5 bases and J dropped 7 bases, with 12 bases sitting between them. The CDR3 sequence is 14 residues long. CDR1 SGHTA and CDR2 FQGNSA come from the germline V gene.

The rearrangement links TRBV2 to TRBJ1-3, with D tentatively TRBD1 (5 bases). This CDR3 contains 15 residues. The germline V gene has CDR1 SNHLY and CDR2 FYNNEI. V lost 2 bases and J lost 4, with 12 bases in between. CDR3 in DNA: TGTGCCAGCAGTGAACTCGCGGCAGGGGGAAACACCATATATTTT. Translating gives CASSELAAGGNTIYF.

The chain carries TRBV21-1 and TRBJ2-7; the listed D gene, TRBD1, was not tested against the DNA. TRBV21-1 is labeled a pseudogene. CDR3 length: 14 residues. The CDR3: CASSPRDRSYEQYF. The CDR3, as DNA: TGTGCCAGCAGCCCGCGGGACAGGTCCTACGAGCAGTACTTC.

Only one count was recorded for this clone. The chain links TRBV27 to TRBJ2-7; no reliable D call. Trimming stripped 5 bases from V and 7 bases from J, with 9 bases between. CDR3 size: 11 residues. The germline CDR1 and CDR2 sequences are MNHEY and SMNVEV (reference sequence). The CDR3 loop reads CASSITSEQYF. DNA for the CDR3: TGTGCCAGCAGTATCACGTCTGAGCAGTACTTC.

The gene calls are TRBV6-5 and TRBJ2-7; the D is unclear. This CDR3 spans 12 amino acids. Between the trimmed V and J ends, which lost 6 bases and 1 base, there was a span of 7 bases. Germline V lookup: CDR1 MNHEY, CDR2 SVGAGI. CDR3 DNA: TGTGCCAGCAGCTCAGCGTCCTACGAGCAGTACTTC. It specifies CASSSASYEQYF.

The J gene is TRBJ2-5, the V gene TRBV10-3, with D possibly being TRBD2 (5 bases). CDR3 length: 11 amino acids. The V and J ends lost 6 bases and 5 bases respectively, with 7 bases between them. Germline-derived CDR1 and CDR2 are ENHRY and SYGVKD. The DNA for the CDR3 is TGTGCCATCAGCGAGCGGGAGACCCAGTACTTC. Amino acid sequence: CAISERETQYF.

The sample holds one count of this clone. V is TRBV5-1 and J is TRBJ2-1; 7 bases line up with TRBD1. This CDR3 spans 15 amino acids. Germline CDR1 is SGHRS and CDR2 is YFSETQ. Trimming cost V 2 bases and J 5 bases; bases outside gene matches: 7. Written as DNA, the CDR3 is TGCGCCAGCAGCTTTCTGGCAGGGGGAAACAATGAGCAGTTCTTC. This translates into CASSFLAGGNNEQFF.

The genes are TRBV14 and TRBJ2-4; tentatively, D is TRBD2 (5 bases). The germline CDR1 and CDR2 sequences are SGHDN and FVKESK. The CDR3 loop spans 12 amino acids. Between the trimmed V and J ends, which lost 2 bases and 13 bases, there was a span of 12 bases. CDR3 nucleotide sequence: TGTGCCAGCAGCCAAACGGACTCCTCCCAGTACTTC. Amino acids: CASSQTDSSQYF.

The chain carries TRBV28 and TRBJ2-2, with TRBD2 as a possible D gene (6 bases). The germline V and J ends were trimmed by 3 bases and 3 bases, with 11 bases remaining between them. CDR1 and CDR2 from the germline V gene are MDHEN and SYDVKM. This CDR3 contains 15 residues. The CDR3: CASSFSGVDTGELFF. The DNA of the CDR3 is TGTGCCAGCAGTTTTTCGGGGGTTGACACCGGGGAGCTGTTTTTT.

V usage is TRBV28 and J usage is TRBJ2-1, with 8 bases fitting TRBD2. Trimming cost V 7 bases and J 5 bases; bases outside gene matches: 7. CDR1 MDHEN and CDR2 SYDVKM come from the germline V gene. The CDR3 is made up of 14 amino acids. Here the CDR3 DNA reads TGTGCCAGCAAGGCGGGGGGCGGGGACAATGAGCAGTTCTTC. Its protein product is CASKAGGGDNEQFF.

This rearrangement joins TRBV6-5 to TRBJ2-1; no clear D. The CDR3 runs 13 residues. Germline assignment: CDR1 MNHEY and CDR2 SVGAGI. V was cut by 5 bases and J by 12 bases, with 17 bases left in between. The CDR3 DNA reads TGTGCCAGCAGTCCCTCAGGAAGGGAAGGGCAGTTCTTC. Translated: CASSPSGREGQFF.

The chain links TRBV7-2 to TRBJ2-1, with D perhaps matching TRBD2 (6 bases). Per the germline V gene, CDR1 is SGHTA and CDR2 is FQGNSA. This CDR3 contains 14 residues. Trimming stripped 5 bases from V and 8 bases from J, with 16 bases between. In DNA, the CDR3 is TGTGCCAGCAGCCCAGAGGAGGGGACCCATGAGCAGTTCTTC. Protein sequence: CASSPEEGTHEQFF.